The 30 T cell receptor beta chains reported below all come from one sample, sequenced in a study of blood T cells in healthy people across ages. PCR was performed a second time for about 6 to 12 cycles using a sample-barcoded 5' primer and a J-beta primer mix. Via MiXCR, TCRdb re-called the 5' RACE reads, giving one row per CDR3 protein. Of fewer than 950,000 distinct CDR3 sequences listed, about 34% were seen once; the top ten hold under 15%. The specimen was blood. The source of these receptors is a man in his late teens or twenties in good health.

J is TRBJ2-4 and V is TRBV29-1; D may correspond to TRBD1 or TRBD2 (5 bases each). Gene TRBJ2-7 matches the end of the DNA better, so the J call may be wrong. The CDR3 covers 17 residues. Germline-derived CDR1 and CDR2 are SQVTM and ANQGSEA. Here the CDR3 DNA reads TGCAGCGTTGAATCGGGGTCCGGGCTATGGGGGAATAGCGAGCAGTACTTC. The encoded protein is CSVESGSGLWGNSEQYF.

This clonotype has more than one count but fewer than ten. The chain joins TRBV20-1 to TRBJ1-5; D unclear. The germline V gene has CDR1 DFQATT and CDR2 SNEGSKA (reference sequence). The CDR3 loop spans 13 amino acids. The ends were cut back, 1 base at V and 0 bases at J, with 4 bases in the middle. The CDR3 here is CSARVHSNQPQHF. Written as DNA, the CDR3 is TGCAGTGCTAGAGTCCATAGCAATCAGCCCCAGCATTTT.

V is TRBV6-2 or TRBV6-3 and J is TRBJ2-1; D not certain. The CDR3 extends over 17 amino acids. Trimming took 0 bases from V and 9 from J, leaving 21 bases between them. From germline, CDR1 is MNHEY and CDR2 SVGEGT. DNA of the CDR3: TGTGCCAGCAGTTACTCGCGCCGACAAGTTTTCCGTGTTGAGCAGTTCTTC. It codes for CASSYSRRQVFRVEQFF.

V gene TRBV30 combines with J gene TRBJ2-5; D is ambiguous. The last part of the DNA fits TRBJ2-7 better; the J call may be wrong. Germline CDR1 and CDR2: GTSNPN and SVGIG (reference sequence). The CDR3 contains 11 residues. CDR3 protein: CAWSVLGEQYF. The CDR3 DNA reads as TGTGCCTGGAGTGTTCTTGGCGAGCAGTACTTC.

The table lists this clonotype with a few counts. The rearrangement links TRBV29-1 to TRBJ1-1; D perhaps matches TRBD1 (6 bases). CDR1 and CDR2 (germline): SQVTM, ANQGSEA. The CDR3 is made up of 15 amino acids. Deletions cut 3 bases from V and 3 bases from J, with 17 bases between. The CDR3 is CSVERQGREYTEAFF. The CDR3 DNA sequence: TGCAGCGTTGAGCGGCAGGGGAGGGAATACACTGAAGCTTTCTTT.

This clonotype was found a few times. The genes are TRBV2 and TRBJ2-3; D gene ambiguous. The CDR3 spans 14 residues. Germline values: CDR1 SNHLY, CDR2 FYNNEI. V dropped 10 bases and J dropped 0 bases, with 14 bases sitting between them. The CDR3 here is CATQRGISTDTQYF. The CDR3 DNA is TGTGCCACCCAGCGAGGAATTAGCACAGATACGCAGTATTTT. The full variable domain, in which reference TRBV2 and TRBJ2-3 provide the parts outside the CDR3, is EPEVTQTPSHQVTQMGQEVILRCVPISNHLYFYWYRQILGQKVEFLVSFYNNEISEKSEIFDDQFSVERPDGSNFTLKIRSTKLEDSAMYFCATQRGISTDTQYFGPGTRLTVL.

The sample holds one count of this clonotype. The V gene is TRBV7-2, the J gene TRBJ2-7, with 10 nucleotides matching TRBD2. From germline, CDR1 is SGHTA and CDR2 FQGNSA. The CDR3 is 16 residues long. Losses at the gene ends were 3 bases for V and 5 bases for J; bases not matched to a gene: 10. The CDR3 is CASSLGGTSVGHEQYF. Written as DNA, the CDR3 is TGTGCCAGCAGCTTGGGAGGGACTAGCGTTGGACACGAGCAGTACTTC. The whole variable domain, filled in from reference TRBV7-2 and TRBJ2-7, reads GAGVSQSPSNKVTEKGKDVELRCDPISGHTALYWYRQSLGQGLEFLIYFQGNSAPDKSGLPSDRFSAERTGGSVSTLTIQRTQQEDSAVYLCASSLGGTSVGHEQYFGPGTRLTVT.

In nucleotides, the CDR3 is TGCGCCAGCAGTAACCGGCAGGGTGAAGTGGAGACCCAGTACTTC. Its protein product is CASSNRQGEVETQYF. The gene calls are TRBV5-1 and TRBJ2-5; weak D call: TRBD1 (5 bases). This CDR3 has 15 residues. The germline gives CDR1 SGHRS, CDR2 YFSETQ. Trimming took 5 bases from V and 5 from J, leaving 19 bases between them.

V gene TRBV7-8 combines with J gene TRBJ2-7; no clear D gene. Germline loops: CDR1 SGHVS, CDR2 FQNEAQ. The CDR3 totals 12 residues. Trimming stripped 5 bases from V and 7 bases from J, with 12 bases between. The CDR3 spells CASSPVIGEQYF. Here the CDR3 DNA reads TGTGCCAGCAGCCCAGTTATCGGGGAGCAGTACTTC. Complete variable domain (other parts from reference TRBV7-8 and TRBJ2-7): GAGVSQSPRYKVAKRGQDVALRCDPISGHVSLFWYQQALGQGPEFLTYFQNEAQLDKSGLPSDRFFAERPEGSVSTLKIQRTQQEDSAVYLCASSPVIGEQYFGPGTRLTVT.

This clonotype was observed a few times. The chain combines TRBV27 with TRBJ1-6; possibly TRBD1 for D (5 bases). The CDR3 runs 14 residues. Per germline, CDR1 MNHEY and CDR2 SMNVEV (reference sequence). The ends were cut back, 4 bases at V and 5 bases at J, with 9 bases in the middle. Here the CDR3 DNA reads TGTGCCAGCAGTTCCAGGGACGATAATTCACCCCTCCACTTT. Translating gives CASSSRDDNSPLHF.

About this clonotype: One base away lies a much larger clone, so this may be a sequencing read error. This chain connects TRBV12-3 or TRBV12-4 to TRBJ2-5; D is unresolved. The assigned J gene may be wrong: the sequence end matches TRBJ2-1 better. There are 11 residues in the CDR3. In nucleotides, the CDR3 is TGTGCCAGCAGTTTGGATTCGACCCAGTTCTTC. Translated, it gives CASSLDSTQFF.

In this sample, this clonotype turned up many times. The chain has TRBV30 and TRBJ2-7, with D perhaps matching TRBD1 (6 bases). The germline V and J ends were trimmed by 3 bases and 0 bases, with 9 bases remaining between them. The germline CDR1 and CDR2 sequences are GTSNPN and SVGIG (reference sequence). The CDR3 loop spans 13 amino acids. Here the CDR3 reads CAWRSGHSYEQYF. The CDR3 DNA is TGTGCCTGGAGATCGGGACACTCCTACGAGCAGTACTTC.

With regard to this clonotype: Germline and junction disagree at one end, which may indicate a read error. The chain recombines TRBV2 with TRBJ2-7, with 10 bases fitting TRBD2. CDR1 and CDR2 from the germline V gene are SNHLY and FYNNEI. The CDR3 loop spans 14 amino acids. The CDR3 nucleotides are TGTGTCAGCCAACCGGGACTAGCGACCTACGAGCAGTACTTC. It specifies CVSQPGLATYEQYF. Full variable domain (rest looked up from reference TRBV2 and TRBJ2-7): EPEVTQTPSHQVTQMGQEVILRCVPISNHLYFYWYRQILGQKVEFLVSFYNNEISEKSEIFDDQFSVERPDGSNFTLKIRSTKLEDSAMYFCVSQPGLATYEQYFGPGTRLTVT.

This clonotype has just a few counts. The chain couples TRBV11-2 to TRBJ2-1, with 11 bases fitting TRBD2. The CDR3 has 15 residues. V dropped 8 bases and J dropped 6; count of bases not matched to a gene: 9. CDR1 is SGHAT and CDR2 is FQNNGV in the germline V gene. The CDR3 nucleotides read TGTGCCAGCGCCCCCGGGACTAGCGGCCTCAATGAGCAGTTCTTC. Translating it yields CASAPGTSGLNEQFF.

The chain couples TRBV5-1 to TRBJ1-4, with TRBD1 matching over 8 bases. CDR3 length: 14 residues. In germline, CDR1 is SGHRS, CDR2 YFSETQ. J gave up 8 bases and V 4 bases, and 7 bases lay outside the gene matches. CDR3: CASSGGQGEEKLFF. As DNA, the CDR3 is TGCGCCAGCAGCGGCGGACAGGGAGAAGAAAAACTGTTTTTT. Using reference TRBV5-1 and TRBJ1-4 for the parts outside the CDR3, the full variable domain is KAGVTQTPRYLIKTRGQQVTLSCSPISGHRSVSWYQQTPGQGLQFLFEYFSETQRNKGNFPGRFSGRQFSNSRSEMNVSTLELGDSALYLCASSGGQGEEKLFFGSGTQLSVL.

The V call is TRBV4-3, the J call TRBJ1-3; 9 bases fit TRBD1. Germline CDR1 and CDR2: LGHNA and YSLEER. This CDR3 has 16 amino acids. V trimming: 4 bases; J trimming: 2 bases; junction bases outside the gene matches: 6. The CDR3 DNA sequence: TGCGCCAGCAGCCCCCAGGGACAGGGAACTGGAAACACCATATATTTT. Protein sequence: CASSPQGQGTGNTIYF.

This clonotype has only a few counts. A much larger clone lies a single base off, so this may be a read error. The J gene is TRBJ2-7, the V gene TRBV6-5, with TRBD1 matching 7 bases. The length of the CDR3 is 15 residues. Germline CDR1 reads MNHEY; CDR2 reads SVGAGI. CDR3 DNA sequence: TGTGCCAGCAGTCCCAACAGGGGACCCACCTACGGGCAGTACTTC. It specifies CASSPNRGPTYGQYF.

DNA for the CDR3: TGCGCCAGCAGCTTGGCCTTCGATGGCGTCGCAGATACGCAGTATTTT. Translating it yields CASSLAFDGVADTQYF. The chain carries TRBV5-1 and TRBJ2-3, with D unclear. The CDR3 is 16 residues long. Trimming cost V 0 bases and J 4 bases, with 15 bases left between them. Germline V lookup: CDR1 SGHRS, CDR2 YFSETQ.

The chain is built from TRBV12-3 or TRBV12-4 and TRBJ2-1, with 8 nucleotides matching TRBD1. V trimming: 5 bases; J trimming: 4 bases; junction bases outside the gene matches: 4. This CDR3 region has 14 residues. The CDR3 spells CASSTGGRYNEQFF. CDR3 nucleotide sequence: TGTGCCAGCAGTACAGGGGGAAGGTACAATGAGCAGTTCTTC.

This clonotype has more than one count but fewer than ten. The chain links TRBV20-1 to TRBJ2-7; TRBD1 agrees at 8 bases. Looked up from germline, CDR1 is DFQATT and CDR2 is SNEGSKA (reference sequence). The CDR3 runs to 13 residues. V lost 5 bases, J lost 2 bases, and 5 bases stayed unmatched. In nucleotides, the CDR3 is TGCAGTGCTTCCGGGACAGGAGCCTACGAGCAGTACTTC. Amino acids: CSASGTGAYEQYF.

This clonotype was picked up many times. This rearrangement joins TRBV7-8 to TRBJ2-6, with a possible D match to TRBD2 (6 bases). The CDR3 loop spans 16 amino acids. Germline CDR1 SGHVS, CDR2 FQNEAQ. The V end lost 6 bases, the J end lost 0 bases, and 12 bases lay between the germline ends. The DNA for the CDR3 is TGTGCCAGCAGAAAAGGGAGGTCCTCTGGGGCCAACGTCCTGACTTTC. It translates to CASRKGRSSGANVLTF.

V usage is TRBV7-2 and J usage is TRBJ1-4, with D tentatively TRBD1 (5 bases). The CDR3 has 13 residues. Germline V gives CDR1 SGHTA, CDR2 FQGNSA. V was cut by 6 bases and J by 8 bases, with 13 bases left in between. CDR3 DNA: TGTGCCAGCAGGGACACCCGTGACGAAAAACTGTTTTTT. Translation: CASRDTRDEKLFF.

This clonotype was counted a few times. The CDR3 DNA follows: TGTGCCAGCAGTTGGGGGGCCGAGAACACTGAAGCTTTCTTT. Amino acid sequence: CASSWGAENTEAFF. The V and J genes are TRBV7-6 and TRBJ1-1, with D possibly being TRBD1 (6 bases). The CDR3 is 14 residues long. The V and J ends lost 6 bases and 1 base respectively, with 12 bases between them. The germline V gene has CDR1 SGHVS and CDR2 FNYEAQ.

In nucleotides, the CDR3 is TGCGCCAGCAGCGTGGGAGGCAGAGAAGGGCAGTTCTTC. Translation gives CASSVGGREGQFF. The chain has TRBV5-1 and TRBJ2-1; D is perhaps TRBD2 (6 bases). Deletions cut 4 bases from V and 12 bases from J, with 17 bases between. Germline lookup yields CDR1 SGHRS and CDR2 YFSETQ. CDR3 length: 13 amino acids.

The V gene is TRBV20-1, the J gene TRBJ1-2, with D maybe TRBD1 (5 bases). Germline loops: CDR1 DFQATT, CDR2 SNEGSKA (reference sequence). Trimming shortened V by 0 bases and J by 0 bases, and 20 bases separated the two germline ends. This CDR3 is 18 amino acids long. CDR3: CSARDGPWPQATNYGYTF. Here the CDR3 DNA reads TGCAGTGCTAGAGATGGACCCTGGCCACAGGCAACTAACTATGGCTACACCTTC.

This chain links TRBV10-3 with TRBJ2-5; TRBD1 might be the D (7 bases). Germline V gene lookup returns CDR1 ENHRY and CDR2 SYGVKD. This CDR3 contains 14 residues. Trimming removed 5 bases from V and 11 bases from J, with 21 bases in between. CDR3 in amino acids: CAISTPDREVEQYF. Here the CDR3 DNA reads TGTGCCATCAGTACCCCCGACAGGGAGGTTGAGCAGTACTTC.

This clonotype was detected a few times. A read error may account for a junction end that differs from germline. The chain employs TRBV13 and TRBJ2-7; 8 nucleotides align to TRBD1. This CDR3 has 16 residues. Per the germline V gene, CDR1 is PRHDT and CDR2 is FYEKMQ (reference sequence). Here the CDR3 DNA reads TGTGCCAGCAGCCTAGGGGTCGACAGGGGAACCTACGAGCAGTACTTC. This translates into CASSLGVDRGTYEQYF. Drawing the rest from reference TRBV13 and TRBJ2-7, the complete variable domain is AAGVIQSPRHLIKEKRETATLKCYPIPRHDTVYWYQQGPGQDPQFLISFYEKMQSDKGSIPDRFSAQQFSDYHSELNMSSLELGDSALYFCASSLGVDRGTYEQYFGPGTRLTVT.

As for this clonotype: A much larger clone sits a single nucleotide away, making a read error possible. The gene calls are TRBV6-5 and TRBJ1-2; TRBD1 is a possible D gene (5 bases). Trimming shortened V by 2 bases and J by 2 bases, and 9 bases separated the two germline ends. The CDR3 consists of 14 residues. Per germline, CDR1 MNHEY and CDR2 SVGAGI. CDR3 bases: TGTGCCAGCAGTTACCCGGGACTCAACTATGGCTACACCTTC. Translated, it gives CASSYPGLNYGYTF.

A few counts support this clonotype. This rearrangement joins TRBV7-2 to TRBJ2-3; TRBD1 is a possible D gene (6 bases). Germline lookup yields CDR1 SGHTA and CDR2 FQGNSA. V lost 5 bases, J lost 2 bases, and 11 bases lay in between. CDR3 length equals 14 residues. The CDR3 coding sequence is TGTGCCAGCAGCGTCAGGGGAAACACAGATACGCAGTATTTT. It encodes CASSVRGNTDTQYF.

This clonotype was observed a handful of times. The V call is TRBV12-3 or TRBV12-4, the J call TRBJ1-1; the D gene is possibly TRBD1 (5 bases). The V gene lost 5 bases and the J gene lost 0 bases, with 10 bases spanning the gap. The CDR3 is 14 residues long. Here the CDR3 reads CASSHWDLNTEAFF. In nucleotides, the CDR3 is TGTGCCAGCAGTCACTGGGACCTGAACACTGAAGCTTTCTTT.